This TCR beta chain is drawn from a study of cytomegalovirus exposure and HLA in healthy donors. Study-wide context: Among fewer than 500 genotyped donors, approximately 80% fell in the Caucasian-associated ancestry cluster. Study findings and constraints: What TCR beta sequences reportedly achieved was accurate prediction of HLA-A and HLA-B alleles in most subjects. In a later analysis, HLA-associated beta chains showed higher expansion and lower generation probabilities than comparable chains.

A remark on this clone: Its cognate antigen is unknown.

The PCR made use of 60 Vbeta and 13 Jbeta primers. The method was immunoSEQ multiplex PCR; TCRdb's version includes in-frame clones alone and lacks a portion of them. The sample lists 150,000 to 200,000 clones, roughly 80% occurring once. Germline trimming cut 6 bases from V and 10 bases from J; bases unmatched to any gene: 13. The CDR3 totals 16 residues. CDR1 and CDR2 from the germline V gene are MDHEN and SYDVKM. Input material: PBMCs. V and J are TRBV28 and TRBJ2-1; 12 positions agree with TRBD2. The TCR was taken from a man in his late teens or twenties in good health and CMV-seropositive. The CDR3 sequence is CASSPQGLAGLGEQFF. In DNA, the CDR3 is TGTGCCAGCAGCCCCCAAGGACTAGCGGGACTGGGGGAGCAGTTCTTC.